This T cell receptor (beta chain) was identified during a study of identical twins. In its sample, this clonotype was seen a few times. This CDR3 has 16 amino acids. V was pared by 3 bases and J by 0 bases, with 17 bases between. CDR1 and CDR2 (germline): DFQATT, SNEGSKA (reference sequence). TCRdb used MiXCR to reprocess the 5' RACE reads, holding one entry per CDR3 protein. The top ten hold around 0.3% of the sample, which has 1.5 million to 2 million distinct CDR3 sequences, less than 35% seen once. The material sequenced was cord blood. The chain links TRBV20-1 to TRBJ1-2; D is ambiguous. This TCR was recovered from a newborn girl in good health. CDR3 sequence: CSASPSFFPSNYGYTF. The CDR3 region has the DNA TGCAGTGCTAGCCCCTCTTTTTTTCCTTCTAACTATGGCTACACCTTC.